This T cell receptor beta chain is drawn from a study of CD8+CD57+ T cells in acquired aplastic anemia. Sequenced patients had shown CD8+CD57+ cell expansion by flow cytometry. Study-level findings and limits: Overlap between patients and controls comprised roughly 28 CD8+ CDR3 sequences.

Researchers used genomic DNA as the template to profile TCR beta VDJ and CDR3. TCRdb used MiXCR to reprocess the reads, holding one entry per CDR3 protein. Of about 160,000 distinct CDR3 sequences listed, 48% are singletons. CDR3 size: 13 residues. Germline V lookup: CDR1 DFQATT, CDR2 SNEGSKA (reference sequence). For this clonotype: The antigen is unknown. The junction departs from germline at one end; a sequencing error may be responsible.

This TCR was sampled from a human donor with aplastic anemia. The rearrangement links TRBV20-1 to TRBJ2-2; D possibly uses TRBD1 or TRBD2 (5 bases each). The sample was sorted CD4+, CD8+, or CD8+CD57+ T cells (not recorded which) from PBMCs. CDR3 sequence: CSARRTGFGELSF. The CDR3 coding sequence is TGCAGTGCTAGACGCACAGGTTTCGGGGAGCTGTCTTTT.